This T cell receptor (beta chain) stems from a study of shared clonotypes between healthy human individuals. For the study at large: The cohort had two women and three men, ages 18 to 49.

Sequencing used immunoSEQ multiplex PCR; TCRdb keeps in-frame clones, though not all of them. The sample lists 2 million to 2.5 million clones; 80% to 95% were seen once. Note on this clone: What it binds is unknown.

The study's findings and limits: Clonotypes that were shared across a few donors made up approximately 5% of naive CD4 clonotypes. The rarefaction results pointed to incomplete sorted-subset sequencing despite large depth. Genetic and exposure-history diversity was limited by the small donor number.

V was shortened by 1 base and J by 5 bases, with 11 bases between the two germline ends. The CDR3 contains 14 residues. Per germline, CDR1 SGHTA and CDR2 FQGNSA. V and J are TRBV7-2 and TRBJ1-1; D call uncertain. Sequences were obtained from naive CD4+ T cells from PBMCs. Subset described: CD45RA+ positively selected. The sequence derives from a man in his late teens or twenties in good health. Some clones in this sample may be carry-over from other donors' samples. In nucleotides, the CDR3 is TGTGCCAGCAGCTTAGTTAAGTCGGAGACTGAAGCTTTCTTT. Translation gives CASSLVKSETEAFF.